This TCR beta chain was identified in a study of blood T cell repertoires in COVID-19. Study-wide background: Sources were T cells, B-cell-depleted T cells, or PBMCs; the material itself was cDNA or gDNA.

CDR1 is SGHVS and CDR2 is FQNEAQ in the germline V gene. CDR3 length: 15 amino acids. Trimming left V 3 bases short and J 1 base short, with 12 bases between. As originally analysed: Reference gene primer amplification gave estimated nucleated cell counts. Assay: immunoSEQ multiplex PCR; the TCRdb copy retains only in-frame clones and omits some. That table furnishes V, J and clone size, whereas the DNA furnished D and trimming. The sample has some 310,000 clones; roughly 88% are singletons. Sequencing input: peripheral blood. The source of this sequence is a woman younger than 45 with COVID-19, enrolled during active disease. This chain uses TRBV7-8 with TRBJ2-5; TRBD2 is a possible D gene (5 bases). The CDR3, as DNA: TGTGCCAGCAGCTTCCCGGGATCACTCCAAGAGACCCAGTACTTC. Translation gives CASSFPGSLQETQYF.